Each of the 3 T cell receptor beta chains below was sequenced from the same sample in a study of blood T cell repertoires in COVID-19 (dated by TCRdb to the early 2020s). Receptor amplification or capture employed the immunoSEQ multiplex PCR assay. Not all clones reach the TCRdb copy of this immuneACCESS table, which keeps in-frame sequences only. Checked studies attribute under half of the gap to unresolved V genes and leave the rest unexplained. Recorded for this sample are approximately 150,000 clones; approximately 90% of them occurred a single time. In total, the top ten clones hold nearly 0.95% of the sample. Sequencing was done on a sample of peripheral blood. These receptors all stem from a woman aged 45-59 years with acute or convalescent COVID-19.

This clone was found a few times. The genes are TRBV27 and TRBJ1-1; D is ambiguous. The CDR3 is 15 amino acids. The V end was cut by 5 bases, the J end by 6 bases, with 19 bases between. CDR1 is MNHEY and CDR2 is SMNVEV in the germline V gene (reference sequence). Written as DNA, the CDR3 is TGTGCCAGCAGTACACCAGCCGGGGTTCTCGCTGAAGCTTTCTTT. Encoded protein: CASSTPAGVLAEAFF.

The chain uses TRBV18 and TRBJ1-6, with 8 bases fitting TRBD1. The V gene's germline CDR1 is KGHSH and CDR2 LQKENI. Trimming at V came to 6 bases and at J to 10 bases, leaving 5 bases not matched to a gene. The CDR3 contains 13 residues. CDR3 sequence: CASSLDRESPLHF. CDR3 bases: TGTGCCAGCTCGTTGGACAGGGAATCACCCCTCCACTTT.

The CDR3, as DNA: TGTGCCAGTGATCCGGGAGACCAGTACAATGAGCAGTTCTTC. As protein: CASDPGDQYNEQFF. The rearrangement uses TRBV9 and TRBJ2-1; D is perhaps TRBD2 (6 bases). Trimming shortened V by 8 bases and J by 4 bases, and 16 bases separated the two germline ends. CDR3 size: 14 residues. The germline V gene has CDR1 SGDLS and CDR2 YYNGEE.